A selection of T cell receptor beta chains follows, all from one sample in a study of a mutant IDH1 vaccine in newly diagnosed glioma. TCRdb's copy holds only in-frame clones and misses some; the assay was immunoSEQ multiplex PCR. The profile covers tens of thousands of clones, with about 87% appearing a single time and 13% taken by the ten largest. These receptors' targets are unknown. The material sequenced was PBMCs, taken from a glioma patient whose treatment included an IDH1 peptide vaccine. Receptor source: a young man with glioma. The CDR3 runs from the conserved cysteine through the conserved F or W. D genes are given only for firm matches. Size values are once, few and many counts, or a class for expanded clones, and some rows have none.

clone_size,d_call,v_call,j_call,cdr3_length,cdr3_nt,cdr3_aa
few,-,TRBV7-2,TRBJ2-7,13,TGTGCCAGCAGCTTAGGGACTAACTACGAGCAGTACTTC,CASSLGTNYEQYF
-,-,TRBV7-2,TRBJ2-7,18,TGTGCCAGCAGCTCATTTCGTACCCCCTTAGACAGGCGCTACGAGCAGTACTTC,CASSSFRTPLDRRYEQYF
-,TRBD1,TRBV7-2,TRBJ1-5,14,TGTGCCAGCAGCTCCCGACAGGGTTATCAGCCCCAGCATTTT,CASSSRQGYQPQHF
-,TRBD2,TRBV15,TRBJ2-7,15,TGTGCCACCAGCAGTAAGGGACTAGCGACCTACGAGCAGTACTTC,CATSSKGLATYEQYF
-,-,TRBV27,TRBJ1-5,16,TGTGCCAGCCCCGGGGGGGCTTCATGGAGCAATCAGCCCCAGCATTTT,CASPGGASWSNQPQHF
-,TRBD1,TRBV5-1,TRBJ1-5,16,TGCGCCAGCAGCCCCACCCCAGGACAGGGCAATCAGCCCCAGCATTTT,CASSPTPGQGNQPQHF
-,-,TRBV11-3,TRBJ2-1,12,TGTGCCAGCAGTTCTCCGGGGGATGAGCAGTTCTTC,CASSSPGDEQFF
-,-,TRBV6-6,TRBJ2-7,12,TGTGCCAGCAGCCCGGTCCTCTACGAGCAGTACTTC,CASSPVLYEQYF
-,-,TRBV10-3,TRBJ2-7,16,TGTGCCATCAGTCGTGGAACAACAACCAGCTCCTACGAGCAGTACTTC,CAISRGTTTSSYEQYF
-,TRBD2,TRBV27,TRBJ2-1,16,TGTGCCAGCAGTCCGAGGACTAGCGGGATCTACAATGAGCAGTTCTTC,CASSPRTSGIYNEQFF
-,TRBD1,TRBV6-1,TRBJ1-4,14,TGTGCCAGCATTAGAGACAGGGGGAATGAAAAACTGTTTTTT,CASIRDRGNEKLFF
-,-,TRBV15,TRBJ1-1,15,TGTGCCACCAGCAGAGGGGAAAGGGGTGACACTGAAGCTTTCTTT,CATSRGERGDTEAFF
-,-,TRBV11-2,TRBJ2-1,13,TGTGCCAGCAGCTTTCCTTCGGCGAGTGAGCAGTTCTTC,CASSFPSASEQFF
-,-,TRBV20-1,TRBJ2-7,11,TGCAGTGCTGCTCAGCTATACGAGCAGTACTTC,CSAAQLYEQYF
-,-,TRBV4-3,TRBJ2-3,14,TGCGCCAGCAGTCGGTATCGGACAGAAGATACGCAGTATTTT,CASSRYRTEDTQYF
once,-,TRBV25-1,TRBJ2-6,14,TGTGCCAGCAAGGGGGGGGCTGGGGCCAACGTCCTGACTTTC,CASKGGAGANVLTF
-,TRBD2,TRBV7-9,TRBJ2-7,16,TGTGCCAGCAGCTTAGCTGCTAGCGGGGGACGCTACGAGCAGTACTTC,CASSLAASGGRYEQYF
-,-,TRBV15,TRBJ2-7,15,TGTGCCACCAGCAGAGAGGGGACGGCCTCCTACGAGCAGTACTTC,CATSREGTASYEQYF
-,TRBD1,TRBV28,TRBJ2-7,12,TGTGCCGCCCGACAGGGGGTAGACGAGCAGTACTTC,CAARQGVDEQYF
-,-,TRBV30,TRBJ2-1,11,TGTGCCTGGAGGGTCGGGGTTTGGCAGTTCTTC,CAWRVGVWQFF
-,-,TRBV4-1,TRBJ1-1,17,TGCGCCAGCAGCTCCCCCGGGGGCCGGCTGAGGAACACTGAAGCTTTCTTT,CASSSPGGRLRNTEAFF
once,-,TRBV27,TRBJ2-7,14,TGTGCCAGCAGACGAGGCGCAGGTACCTACGAGCAGTACTTC,CASRRGAGTYEQYF
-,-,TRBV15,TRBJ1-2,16,TGTGCCACCAGCAGAGCCCCGTCTGGGGGGTGGGATGGCTACACCTTC,CATSRAPSGGWDGYTF